The subject of this entry is one T cell receptor beta chain. Its antigen remains undetermined. No quality values exist for individual bases; no much larger clone is one base distant. The data derive from a study of OX40 agonist ivuxolimab in advanced cancers. Study-level background: Ivuxolimab was a fully human IgG2 agonistic monoclonal antibody targeting the costimulatory receptor OX40 (CD134). Peripheral TCRbeta sequencing was intended to test whether TCR sequence diversity was altered and clonal T-cell expansion was caused by ivuxolimab. In the dose-escalation cohort, approximately 83% of patients were male, and the mean age was around 60 years with a range of about 20 to 79. Partial responses were achieved by three dose-escalation patients, of whom one had hepatocellular carcinoma and two had cutaneous melanoma. The paper covers the monotherapy dose-escalation part of the phase I ivuxolimab trial, which included N of about 50 patients. Patients were allowed to have had prior anti-PD-1, anti-PD-L1 or anti-CTLA-4 therapy, and around 40% of the dose-escalation patients had previously received checkpoint inhibitors. Intravenous ivuxolimab was administered to patients every 2 weeks at six dose levels: 0.01, 0.1, 0.3, 1.5, 3 and 10 mg/kg. Among the roughly 52 dose-escalation patients, approximately 20 had hepatocellular carcinoma, 15 or so melanoma, 9 renal cell carcinoma and 9 head and neck cancer. Beyond this particular receptor, the publication reports: Antigen specificity was not determined for the clonally expanded peripheral T cells. At doses of 0.1 to 3.0 mg/kg, clonal expansion of both CD4+ and CD8+ T cells in blood was seen between baseline and week 6. On average, CD8+ T cells showed more expanded clones than CD4+ T cells after ivuxolimab. Partial responders in the 0.1-3.0 mg/kg groups had among the lowest normalized peripheral clonal expansion, especially among CD8+ T cells. Low levels of normalized T-cell clonal expansion were also seen in some nonresponding patients.

Genomic DNA was extracted from sorted cells for sequencing of the TCRbeta CDR3 region. The immunoSEQ Assay was used to sequence the TCRbeta CDR3 regions. The table comes from immuneACCESS by way of TCRdb, which keeps in-frame sequences with V and J called. Part of the clones is missing from these tables; in studies checked, under half for an unresolved V gene and the rest for unknown reasons. Recorded for this sample are roughly 60,000 clones; 84% of them occurred a single time. The ten largest account for approximately 4.2% of the sample. The germline V gene gives CDR1 as MGHRA and CDR2 as YSYEKL. V and J are trimmed by 4 bases and 5 bases, and the gene matches miss 2 bases of the junction. The CDR3 measures 13 amino acids from cysteine to phenylalanine. Of the read, only the CDR3 DNA is kept; its 39 bases are in frame from base 1. Patients with a history of autoimmune disease or receiving systemic immunosuppression were excluded from the trial. In every dose cohort, peripheral blood was drawn for TCR sequencing at baseline, cycle 4 day 1, and cycle 7 day 1. Samples were obtained from an open-label, multicenter, first-in-human phase I dose-escalation trial of ivuxolimab. The trial enrolled adults with locally advanced or metastatic head and neck squamous cell, hepatocellular, melanoma or renal cell carcinoma. Before TCR sequencing, CD4+ and CD8+ T cells were separately sorted from peripheral blood.

Material: CD4+ or CD8+ T cells sorted from blood, obtained in a trial of the OX40 agonist ivuxolimab. This TCR was recovered from an adult with an advanced solid tumor such as melanoma, head and neck, liver or kidney cancer. The chain employs TRBV4-1 and TRBJ1-5, with 7 central nucleotides matching TRBD1. The CDR3: CASSRDRDQPQHF. The DNA sequence follows: TGCGCCAGCAGCCGAGACAGGGATCAGCCCCAGCATTTT.